The present TCR beta chain was sequenced within a study of T cells in Graves' hyperthyroidism and ophthalmopathy. This clonotype was seen a handful of times. Diagnoses were made from clinical symptoms, serum measures (thyroxine and TRAb), thyroid ultrasound and orbital computed tomography. Using 10 ml of fresh peripheral blood, PBMCs were prepared. Amplified TCR beta CDR3 regions came from RNA transcripts. First-round RT-PCR with HTBI primers amplified the TCR CDR3 region. TCRdb re-analysed the multiplex PCR reads in MiXCR, keeping a single row per CDR3 protein. Of a few hundred thousand distinct CDR3 sequences listed, about 15% are singletons. The germline CDR1 and CDR2 sequences are SEHNR and FQNEAQ (reference sequence). CDR3 size: 14 residues. J gave up 4 bases and V 5 bases, and 4 bases lay outside the gene matches.

The TCR originated in a woman between 55 and 75 years old with Graves' ophthalmopathy. V and J are TRBV7-9 and TRBJ1-4; 7 positions match TRBD1. The sample consisted of blood. In nucleotides, the CDR3 is TGTGCCAGCAGCGCAGGGACAGTTAATGAAAAACTGTTTTTT. This codes for CASSAGTVNEKLFF.